Listed below are T cell receptor beta chains from one sample, sequenced in a study of breast tumors, draining lymph nodes, adjacent tissues. Each CDR3 protein is one row after TCRdb ran MiXCR on the multiplex PCR reads. The sample contains tens of thousands of distinct CDR3 sequences, roughly 23% of which appear only once. The specimen sequenced was breast tumor tissue. These receptors all come from a female donor with breast cancer. Some clones in this sample may be carry-over from other donors' samples. CDR3s include the opening cysteine and the closing phenylalanine or tryptophan. The D gene is left open where the match is weak. Some rows have no size entry. The others give once, few or many, or a class for an expanded clone.

V gene,clone size,J gene,D gene,CDR3 DNA,CDR3 protein
TRBV6-5,many,TRBJ2-7,TRBD1,TGTGCCAGCAGTTTACCTTATAGGGACAGGGGGAGGAACGAGCAGTACTTC,CASSLPYRDRGRNEQYF
TRBV11-2,many,TRBJ1-3,TRBD1,TGTGCCAGCAGCTTAGAACGGACAGGGGGAGGAAACACCATATATTTT,CASSLERTGGGNTIYF
TRBV20-1,-,TRBJ2-1,-,TGCAGCCGGGGCTACAATGAGCAGTTCTTC,CSRGYNEQFF
TRBV6-1,many,TRBJ1-5,-,TGTGCCAGCAGTGAAGGGGCGGAAAATCAGCCCCAGCATTTT,CASSEGAENQPQHF
TRBV27,many,TRBJ1-6,-,TGTGCCAGCAGTGGACGGGTTTCCTCCTATAATTCACCCCTCCACTTT,CASSGRVSSYNSPLHF
TRBV5-1,few,TRBJ2-6,-,TGCGCCAGCAGCCCAACTTTCACTGGGGCCAACGTCCTGACTTTC,CASSPTFTGANVLTF
TRBV19,many,TRBJ1-6,-,TGTGCCAGTAGTATAGGGCCCACACCCCTCCACTTT,CASSIGPTPLHF
TRBV15,many,TRBJ1-2,-,TGTGCCACCAGCACCAGGACAGCTGGCTACACCTTC,CATSTRTAGYTF
TRBV3-1,-,TRBJ2-7,TRBD1,TGTGCCAGCAGCCAGGGGCAGGGGGACGAGCAGTACTTC,CASSQGQGDEQYF
TRBV6-1,many,TRBJ2-7,-,TGTGCCAGCAACCTTACTATCTATGGCTCCTACGAGCAGTACTTC,CASNLTIYGSYEQYF
TRBV28,-,TRBJ1-5,-,TGTGCCACTTCGTTGACAGGACCCAATCAGCCCCAGCATTTT,CATSLTGPNQPQHF
TRBV5-6,-,TRBJ2-5,-,TGTGCCAGCAGAGAAAGGACGCTGCAAGAGACCCAGTACTTC,CASRERTLQETQYF
TRBV9,-,TRBJ1-1,-,TGTGCCAGCAGCGCGACAGGATCTTTGGCTGAAGCTTTCTTT,CASSATGSLAEAFF
TRBV28,few,TRBJ1-6,-,TGTGCCAGCAGTTTAATGGGGAGTGTGTCACCCCTCCACTTT,CASSLMGSVSPLHF
TRBV28,few,TRBJ2-1,-,TGTGCCAGCAGTTATCAGTCTTTCAATGAGCAGTTCTTC,CASSYQSFNEQFF
TRBV15,-,TRBJ2-7,TRBD1,TGTGCCACCAGCAGGGGGGCAGGGGGCTACGAGCAGTACTTC,CATSRGAGGYEQYF
TRBV7-6,-,TRBJ2-5,TRBD2,TGTGCCAGCAGCCCCGGGGCAGGGAGGGGTCAGCCCCAGTACTTC,CASSPGAGRGQPQYF
TRBV19,many,TRBJ2-6,TRBD1,TGTGCCAGTAGTATTGGCCGACAGGGGGGAATGTCTGGGGCCAACGTCCTGACTTTC,CASSIGRQGGMSGANVLTF
TRBV2,few,TRBJ2-2,-,TGTGCCAGCAGTCCGGGGGTTCTGGGGCGAAGTACCGGGGAGCTGTTTTTT,CASSPGVLGRSTGELFF
TRBV5-8,many,TRBJ2-1,-,TGTGCCAGCAGCTTGAGGGACACCCGGGACAATGAGCAGTTCTTC,CASSLRDTRDNEQFF
TRBV14,-,TRBJ1-5,-,TGTGCCAGCAGCCAAGGCAGGGGCAATCAGCCCCAGCATTTT,CASSQGRGNQPQHF
TRBV11-2,many,TRBJ2-7,-,TGTGCCAGCAGCTTACTGGCTGGAGCGACGAGCTCCTACGAGCAGTACTTC,CASSLLAGATSSYEQYF
TRBV4-1,many,TRBJ1-2,-,TGCGCCAGCAGCCAAGTGACAGAGAGCCACGGCTACACCTTC,CASSQVTESHGYTF
TRBV28,-,TRBJ1-5,TRBD1,TGTGCCAGCAGTTTCGGGACAGGGAGAGGAGGAGGGCATTTT,CASSFGTGRGGGHF
TRBV28,many,TRBJ1-6,-,TGTGCCAGCAGTTTATACCGGTTTGGTAATTCACCCCTCCACTTT,CASSLYRFGNSPLHF
TRBV5-4,few,TRBJ2-3,TRBD2,TGTGCCAGCAGCACGGGACTAGCGACAGATACGCAGTATTTT,CASSTGLATDTQYF
TRBV3-1,many,TRBJ2-7,TRBD1,TGTGCCAGCAGCCCCCGGGACAGGGGACACGAGCAGTACTTC,CASSPRDRGHEQYF
TRBV20-1,few,TRBJ2-5,TRBD2,TGCAGTGCTATCGATTTAGCGGGGGGGCGAGAGACCCAGTACTTC,CSAIDLAGGRETQYF
TRBV5-1,many,TRBJ2-5,-,TGCGCCAGCAGCCGACAACAAGAGACCCAGTACTTC,CASSRQQETQYF
TRBV5-4,-,TRBJ1-1,-,TGTGCCAGCAGCTTTGGCGAAGGGACCCCAGACACTGAAGCTTTCTTT,CASSFGEGTPDTEAFF
TRBV18,many,TRBJ2-7,TRBD2,TGTGCCAGCTCACGGGGGGGTAACTACGAGCAGTACTTC,CASSRGGNYEQYF
TRBV28,-,TRBJ1-5,-,TGTGCCAGCAGCCTCCTTGGTCGGCCCCAGCATTTT,CASSLLGRPQHF
TRBV10-3,many,TRBJ2-7,-,TGTGCCATCAGTGAGTCGGAAGCTCCCTACGAGCAGTACTTC,CAISESEAPYEQYF